The rows below give T cell receptor beta chains drawn from one sample of a study of blood T cells in healthy people across ages. Using its own MiXCR run on the 5' RACE reads, TCRdb lists one record per CDR3 protein. The data contain some 1.7 million distinct CDR3 sequences, under 30% of them seen just once; the ten biggest clones take up 7% to 9%. What was sequenced was blood. These receptors were taken from a woman aged 30 to 39 in good health. Both conserved end residues are trimmed from each CDR3.

len	v_gene	j_gene	CDR3aa
13	TRBV11-1	TRBJ1-4	ASSSDRGGNEKLF
13	TRBV11-2	TRBJ1-1	ASSPIPRGNTEAF
12	TRBV6-5	TRBJ1-2	ATSRRRSGDGYT
15	TRBV4-1	TRBJ2-5	ASSQDPGAGGRETQY
12	TRBV11-3	TRBJ2-1	ASSSGLDWNEQF
14	TRBV6-7	TRBJ2-4	ASSKPCKRHTDAQY
13	TRBV27	TRBJ1-5	ASSLSLASNQPQH
14	TRBV7-7	TRBJ2-3	ASSPQGHPREGTQY
10	TRBV2	TRBJ2-5	ASSDTDETQY
11	TRBV12-3/TRBV12-4	TRBJ1-2	ASSLMQGYGYT
13	TRBV4-1	TRBJ1-5	ASSQDNGKGQPQH
13	TRBV11-2	TRBJ2-1	ASSPGRVRSNEQF
13	TRBV20-1	NA	SARDFRRGQETQF
11	TRBV2	TRBJ2-7	ASHPDTTYEQY
12	TRBV7-9	TRBJ1-2	ASSLRSGDYGYT
13	TRBV27	TRBJ2-5	ASSSAPTSRGTQY
10	TRBV28	TRBJ2-1	ASSWRYNEQF
10	TRBV20-1	TRBJ1-1	SASRQGRGAF
13	TRBV20-1	TRBJ2-3	SARNAGGPGDTQY
12	TRBV5-1	TRBJ1-1	ASSLIPLGTEAF
12	TRBV20-1	TRBJ1-5	SAPGGASNQPQH
11	TRBV20-1	TRBJ2-7	SARRAGADEQY
14	TRBV9	TRBJ2-4	ASSVEGGGSKNIQY
14	TRBV6-2/TRBV6-3	TRBJ2-1	ASTVPGVRSYNEQF
14	TRBV12-3/TRBV12-4	TRBJ2-1	ASSWASGRESDEQF
11	TRBV12-3/TRBV12-4	TRBJ2-7	TSSPDSGHEQY
11	TRBV7-9	TRBJ2-3	ASSLENTDTQY
9	TRBV12-3/TRBV12-4	TRBJ1-2	ASSYGGRYT
14	TRBV5-1	TRBJ2-1	ASSLVYMSSYNEQF
16	TRBV7-2	TRBJ1-5	ASSLRVATTGNDQPQH
11	TRBV20-1	TRBJ2-1	SASGTAIKEQF
11	TRBV18	TRBJ1-2	ASSVQGDYGYT
17	TRBV6-4	TRBJ2-3	ASSERGLAGASGTDTQY
14	TRBV3-1	TRBJ2-5	ASSQVIGTAQETQY
12	TRBV5-1	TRBJ2-2	ASSPERESGELF
11	TRBV20-1	TRBJ2-5	SARVAGDETQY
13	TRBV18	TRBJ2-3	ASSPLRGSTDTQY
10	TRBV11-2	TRBJ2-1	ASSAQGDGQF
14	TRBV10-3	TRBJ2-3	AISTTSGDITDRQY
13	TRBV7-9	TRBJ2-7	ASSLVRLAGSEQY
10	TRBV29-1	TRBJ2-1	SVAGAYNELF
13	TRBV15	TRBJ2-2	ATSRTSGVTGELF
15	TRBV5-1	TRBJ1-1	ASSLSWAGGMSTEAF
13	TRBV5-1	TRBJ1-4	ASSLETGENEKRF
11	TRBV5-1	NA	ASSTGPRNEQY
10	TRBV29-1	TRBJ1-2	SVESRNYGYT
14	TRBV5-6	TRBJ1-2	ASSPGTGGGFYGYT
12	TRBV29-1	TRBJ1-5	SVVEGAPGQPQH
14	TRBV13	TRBJ2-5	ASSFIAASEKETQY
14	TRBV2	TRBJ2-7	ASSAGTLESDYEQY
13	TRBV18	TRBJ2-1	ASSPSRDRGNEQF
11	TRBV29-1	TRBJ2-3	SVRTSGADTQY